These 11 T cell receptor beta chains share one sample of origin, sequenced in a study of PD-1 blockade in classical Hodgkin lymphoma. Here immunoSEQ multiplex PCR was the method, and the copy in TCRdb shows in-frame clones only, minus some. In the table there are about 39,000 clones, 88% of which are singletons. Brentuximab vedotin exposure varied among the patients, all of whom had relapsed after autologous stem cell transplantation. The input for sequencing was peripheral blood mononuclear cells (PBMCs), taken at baseline. The receptors derive from a human donor with classical Hodgkin lymphoma.

This chain joins TRBV29-1 and TRBJ1-2, with D possibly being TRBD1 (5 bases). The germline V gene has CDR1 SQVTM and CDR2 ANQGSEA. Between the trimmed V and J ends, which lost 4 bases and 6 bases, there was a span of 9 bases. The CDR3 is 11 residues long. This CDR3 is CSVVGDDGYTF. The CDR3 DNA reads as TGCAGCGTTGTAGGGGACGATGGCTACACCTTC.

The chain links TRBV19 to TRBJ2-2; 9 nucleotides line up with TRBD2. This CDR3 comprises 15 residues. V lost 2 bases and J lost 4; bases outside the gene matches: 2. Germline V gene data show CDR1 as LNHDA and CDR2 as SQIVND (reference sequence). CDR3 nucleotides: TGTGCCAGTAGTATAACTAGCGGGTCCACCGGGGAGCTGTTTTTT. Its protein is CASSITSGSTGELFF.

This rearrangement joins TRBV27 to TRBJ2-3, with TRBD2 matching 9 bases. Germline-derived CDR1 and CDR2 are MNHEY and SMNVEV (reference sequence). V lost 3 bases and J lost 0; bases outside the gene matches: 13. The CDR3 runs 19 residues. The chain's CDR3 is CASSFSGGANEPSTDTQYF. The CDR3 DNA follows: TGTGCCAGCAGTTTTAGCGGGGGCGCTAACGAACCTAGCACAGATACGCAGTATTTT.

This clone was picked up one time. V gene TRBV2 combines with J gene TRBJ2-1; 9 nucleotides line up with TRBD2. V trimming: 7 bases; J trimming: 7 bases; junction bases outside the gene matches: 14. Germline loops: CDR1 SNHLY, CDR2 FYNNEI. CDR3 size: 16 residues. The CDR3 DNA reads TGTGCCAGCACGGACCCGGGGGGCGGGAGGGAGAATGAGCAGTTCTTC. Translation: CASTDPGGGRENEQFF.

The gene calls are TRBV5-1 and TRBJ1-5; possibly TRBD1 for D (6 bases). V shed 0 bases and J shed 1 base, with 8 bases lying between them. The CDR3 totals 15 residues. Germline V lookup: CDR1 SGHRS, CDR2 YFSETQ. The DNA of the CDR3 is TGCGCCAGCAGCTTGGAGCAGGGGAGCAATCAGCCCCAGCATTTT. Amino acids: CASSLEQGSNQPQHF. The variable domain in full, with the rest retrieved from reference TRBV5-1 and TRBJ1-5, is KAGVTQTPRYLIKTRGQQVTLSCSPISGHRSVSWYQQTPGQGLQFLFEYFSETQRNKGNFPGRFSGRQFSNSRSEMNVSTLELGDSALYLCASSLEQGSNQPQHFGDGTRLSIL.

In nucleotides, the CDR3 is TGCGCCAGCAGCTTGGATCAGCGAGCATCCTACAATGAGCAGTTCTTC. It is translated as CASSLDQRASYNEQFF. The chain joins TRBV5-1 to TRBJ2-1, with D unresolved. Trimming removed 0 bases from V and 1 base from J, with 11 bases in between. Germline CDR1 SGHRS, CDR2 YFSETQ. This CDR3 spans 16 amino acids.

The chain is built from TRBV5-1 and TRBJ2-7, with 8 bases aligning to TRBD1. Germline V gives CDR1 SGHRS, CDR2 YFSETQ. CDR3 length: 16 amino acids. The V segment lost 4 bases and the J segment 0 bases; nucleotides outside the gene matches: 9. In DNA, the CDR3 is TGCGCCAGCAGCCCAGGGGGCACAGGGGCCTCCTACGAGCAGTACTTC. Protein product: CASSPGGTGASYEQYF.

The rearrangement links TRBV5-5 to TRBJ1-1, with a weak D call TRBD1 (5 bases). V was clipped by 6 bases and J by 3 bases, with 12 bases between them. Looked up from germline, CDR1 is SGHKS and CDR2 is YYEKEE (reference sequence). The CDR3 sequence is 13 residues long. Written as DNA, the CDR3 is TGTGCCAGCACCCGTGGGGGAGACACTGAAGCTTTCTTT. Its protein product is CASTRGGDTEAFF.

CDR3 coding DNA: TGTGCCAGCAGCGTAGGGGCTAGCGGGGTGTACGAGCAGTACTTC. Translation: CASSVGASGVYEQYF. The chain links TRBV9 to TRBJ2-7, with TRBD2 matching 9 bases. J lost 4 bases, V lost 0 bases, and 5 bases had no gene match. The CDR3 runs to 15 residues. The germline CDR1 and CDR2 sequences are SGDLS and YYNGEE.

This clone was counted once. The V and J genes are TRBV15 and TRBJ2-2, with TRBD2 identical over 7 bases. J lost 5 bases, V lost 0 bases, and 3 bases had no gene match. The CDR3 contains 15 residues. Germline V gene sequence: CDR1 LNHNV, CDR2 YYDKDF (reference sequence). The CDR3 DNA reads TGTGCCACCAGCAGAGAAGGTAGCGGGACCGGGGAGCTGTTTTTT. As protein: CATSREGSGTGELFF.

This rearrangement joins TRBV25-1 to TRBJ1-5, with D tentatively TRBD1 (5 bases). The CDR3 is made up of 13 amino acids. V was trimmed by 5 bases and J by 4 bases, leaving 9 bases between them. Per the germline V gene, CDR1 is MGHDK and CDR2 is SYGVNS. The CDR3 bases are TGTGCCAGCAGTTGGGGCAGTAATCAGCCCCAGCATTTT. Translated: CASSWGSNQPQHF.